These 7 T cell receptor beta chains were all obtained from the same sample, sequenced in a study of OX40 agonist ivuxolimab in advanced cancers. The assay was immunoSEQ multiplex PCR, and TCRdb's table has in-frame clones only and misses some. The sample carries more than 45,000 clones, 70% to 80% recorded once. Sequenced material: CD4+ or CD8+ T cells sorted from blood, taken in a trial of the OX40 agonist ivuxolimab. Source of these receptors: an adult with an advanced solid tumor such as melanoma, head and neck, liver or kidney cancer.

V and J are TRBV19 and TRBJ1-1, with a weak D call TRBD1 (6 bases). V dropped 3 bases and J dropped 4 bases, with 15 bases sitting between them. There are 15 residues in the CDR3. Germline loops: CDR1 LNHDA, CDR2 SQIVND (reference sequence). CDR3 sequence (DNA): TGTGCCAGTAGTATGGGGACGGGGGCAAGCACTGAAGCTTTCTTT. Encoded protein: CASSMGTGASTEAFF.

This chain links TRBV5-5 with TRBJ2-1; 10 nucleotides match TRBD2. Trimming cost V 1 base and J 9 bases; bases outside gene matches: 10. The CDR3 loop spans 16 amino acids. Germline V gene lookup returns CDR1 SGHKS and CDR2 YYEKEE (reference sequence). The CDR3 loop reads CASSLREREGQSEQFF. The CDR3 bases are TGTGCCAGCAGCTTGCGTGAGCGGGAGGGCCAGAGTGAGCAGTTCTTC.

The rearrangement uses TRBV27 and TRBJ2-7; TRBD2 might be the D (5 bases). Trimming left V 3 bases short and J 2 bases short, with 11 bases between. This CDR3 contains 14 residues. The V gene's germline CDR1 is MNHEY and CDR2 SMNVEV (reference sequence). In nucleotides, the CDR3 is TGTGCCAGCAGTTTCTCTAGCTTTCCCTACGAGCAGTACTTC. This codes for CASSFSSFPYEQYF.

This clone was counted between two and nine times. This sequence joins TRBV6-6 and TRBJ2-1; the match to TRBD1 covers 8 bases. V dropped 6 bases and J dropped 6; count of bases not matched to a gene: 4. Per germline, CDR1 MNHNY and CDR2 SVGAGI (reference sequence). The length of the CDR3 is 13 residues. In DNA form, the CDR3 reads TGTGCCAGCAGGATACAGGGGGGCAATGAGCAGTTCTTC. It specifies CASRIQGGNEQFF.

This clone was detected once. V usage is TRBV10-3 and J usage is TRBJ2-3; 11 nucleotides agree with TRBD2. The CDR3 is 18 residues long. Germline loops: CDR1 ENHRY, CDR2 SYGVKD. The V and J ends lost 2 bases and 5 bases, in that order; junction bases with no gene match: 12. CDR3 DNA sequence: TGTGCCATCAGTGAGCCCCGAGTAGCGGGAGGGCCGGGAGATACGCAGTATTTT. Its translation: CAISEPRVAGGPGDTQYF.

This chain links TRBV6-5 with TRBJ1-5; D perhaps matches TRBD1 (5 bases). V lost 2 bases to trimming and J lost 4 bases, with 12 bases between them. Germline V gene lookup returns CDR1 MNHEY and CDR2 SVGAGI. CDR3 size: 15 residues. In DNA, the CDR3 is TGTGCCAGCAGTTACAGGGGCTCGGGTAATCAGCCCCAGCATTTT. Encoded protein: CASSYRGSGNQPQHF.

This chain connects TRBV27 to TRBJ1-2, with D possibly matching TRBD1 (6 bases). The V end was cut by 6 bases, the J end by 1 base, with 21 bases between. From germline, CDR1 is MNHEY and CDR2 SMNVEV (reference sequence). The CDR3 is 17 residues long. The CDR3 spells CASRTNRVPSINYGYTF. As DNA, the CDR3 is TGTGCCAGCAGAACCAACAGGGTCCCGTCGATTAACTATGGCTACACCTTC.